This T cell receptor beta chain was documented in a study of control samples from healthy donors and cancer patients. Here immunoSEQ multiplex PCR was the method, and the copy in TCRdb shows in-frame clones only, minus some. The table includes 70,000 to 75,000 clones, about 90% detected once. CDR1 LGHNT and CDR2 FRNRAP come from the germline V gene. Trimming stripped 0 bases from V and 4 bases from J, with 12 bases between. This CDR3 contains 16 residues. The specimen sequenced was blood. The chain couples TRBV12-5 to TRBJ1-4; D gene unclear. The TCR originated in a woman between 50 and 59 years old in good health. CDR3 sequence: CASGLVGDKLNEKLFF. The CDR3 DNA reads TGTGCTAGTGGTTTGGTAGGAGACAAACTTAATGAAAAACTGTTTTTT.